This note documents a single TCR beta chain sequence. Its antigen is unknown. The data derive from a study of beta chain features in type 1 diabetes. The germline gives CDR1 SNHLY, CDR2 FYNNEI. V was cut by 0 bases and J by 0 bases, with 9 bases left in between. This CDR3 has 15 residues. TCRB transcripts that were expressed got sequenced, as all of the isolated RNA had been reverse transcribed. Libraries were prepared by immunoSEQ multiplex PCR; TCRdb keeps only in-frame clonotypes and omits some of them. The table lists around 710,000 clones, around 12% of them singletons, with more than 0.1% in the top ten. Broader study findings: Significant though moderate, a shortening of TCRB CDR3s appeared in all four CD4+ subsets of Type 1 diabetes patients.

The clonotype was recovered from a man between 25 and 39 years old with type 1 diabetes. The sequenced sample was naive CD4+ T cells from blood. V and J are TRBV2 and TRBJ2-7; D gene unclear. In DNA form, the CDR3 reads TGTGCCAGCAGTGAAGCGGAGCTGGCCTCCTACGAGCAGTACTTC. Translating it yields CASSEAELASYEQYF.